The TCR beta chain described here comes from a study of blood T cell repertoires in COVID-19 (dated by TCRdb to 2019 to 2021). Looking at the study overall: Samples covering the acute and convalescent phases of COVID-19 were provided by collaborators in the United States, Italy and Spain. The material from the prospective study consisted of cDNA or gDNA derived from T cells, B-cell-depleted T cells, or PBMCs. Subjects who had been exposed to COVID-19, were actively infected with it, or had recovered from it provided the deeply sampled blood TCRbeta repertoires that made up the dataset. A freely available public database, intended as a resource for researchers studying the immune response to SARS-CoV-2, is where the repertoires were released. Samples were obtained from the ongoing ImmuneRACE study (first 160 participants) and from about 1,300 subjects provided by 6 global collaborators. The sample metadata nearly always contained a de-identified subject ID, COVID-19 status, age in years and sex. Where available, HLA class I and class II types were obtained from metadata supplied by the sample provider rather than from assay-based typing.

The CDR3 goes from the cysteine to the phenylalanine over 15 residues. CDR3 DNA is the only sequence kept; it has 45 bases, read in frame from the first base. The germline V gene yields SGHDN for CDR1 and FVKESK for CDR2. V lost 4 bases and J lost 3 bases; the stretch between them is 15 bases long. On the study overall, not on this receptor specifically: The amount of clinical and demographic metadata varied by source and participant and was provided uncurated.

Each collaborating institution followed its own protocols to collect whole blood in K2EDTA tubes. Collaborator samples were shipped for TCRbeta analysis as frozen whole blood, isolated PBMCs, or DNA extracted from either sample type. TCRbeta CDR3 regions were amplified from genomic DNA by means of the immunoSEQ Assay, a bias-controlled multiplex PCR. Per the source publication's procedure: Nucleated cell counts per sample were estimated from amplification of reference gene primers within the assay. To quantify the absolute abundance of each unique TCRbeta CDR3 rearrangement, sequence reads were collapsed and filtered. For each sample, productive Simpson clonality was calculated as the square root of Simpson's diversity index across productive rearrangements. TCRdb limited this immuneACCESS table to in-frame rearrangements with V and J called. A share of clones is missing; checked studies link under half to unresolved V genes, and the rest is unexplained. From that table come the V and J calls and clone size; the DNA was used to work out D and trimming. Present in this sample are 130,000 to 150,000 clones, under 85% of which were seen just once. The ten largest clones capture roughly 8.3% of the sample.

Details on this clone: Its antigen specificity is not known. No base quality values were provided; no much bigger clone lies one nucleotide off.

Material for sequencing was peripheral blood. The chain was built from TRBV14 and TRBJ1-1, with the D gene uncertain. This sequence was found in a woman of 80 years or more in a cohort sampled during active or convalescent COVID-19. The CDR3 has the sequence CASSPTAVYDTEAFF. The nucleotides read TGTGCCAGCAGCCCCACGGCGGTATATGACACTGAAGCTTTCTTT.